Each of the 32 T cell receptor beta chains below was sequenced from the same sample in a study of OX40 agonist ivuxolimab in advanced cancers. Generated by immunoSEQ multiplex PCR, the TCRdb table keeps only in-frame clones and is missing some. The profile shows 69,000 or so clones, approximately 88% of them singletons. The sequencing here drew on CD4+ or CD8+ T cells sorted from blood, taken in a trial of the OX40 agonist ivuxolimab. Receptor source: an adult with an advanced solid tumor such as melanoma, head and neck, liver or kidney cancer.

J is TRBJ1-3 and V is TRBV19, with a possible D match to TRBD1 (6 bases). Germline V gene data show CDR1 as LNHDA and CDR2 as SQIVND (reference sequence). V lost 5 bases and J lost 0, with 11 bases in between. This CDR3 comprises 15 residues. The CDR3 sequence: CASSFLTGSGNTIYF. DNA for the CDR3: TGTGCCAGTAGTTTCTTGACAGGCTCTGGAAACACCATATATTTT.

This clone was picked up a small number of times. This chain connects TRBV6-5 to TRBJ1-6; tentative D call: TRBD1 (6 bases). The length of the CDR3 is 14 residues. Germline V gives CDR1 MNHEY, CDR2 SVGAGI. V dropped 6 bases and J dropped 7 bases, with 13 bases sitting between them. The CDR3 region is CASRTTGSNSPLHF. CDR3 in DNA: TGTGCCAGCAGGACGACAGGATCGAATTCACCCCTCCACTTT.

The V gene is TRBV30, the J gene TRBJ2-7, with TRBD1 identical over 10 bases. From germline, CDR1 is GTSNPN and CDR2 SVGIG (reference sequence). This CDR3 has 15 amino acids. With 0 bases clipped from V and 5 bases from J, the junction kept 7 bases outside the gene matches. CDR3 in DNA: TGTGCCTGGAGTGTACGACAGGGGGCCTTCGACGAGCAGTACTTC. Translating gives CAWSVRQGAFDEQYF.

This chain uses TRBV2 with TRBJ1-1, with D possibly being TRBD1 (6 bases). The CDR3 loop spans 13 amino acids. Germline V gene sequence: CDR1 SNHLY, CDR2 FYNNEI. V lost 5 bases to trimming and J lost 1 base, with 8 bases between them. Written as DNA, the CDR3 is TGTGCCAGCAGTATACAGGGGAACACTGAAGCTTTCTTT. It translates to CASSIQGNTEAFF. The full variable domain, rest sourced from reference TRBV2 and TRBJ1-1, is EPEVTQTPSHQVTQMGQEVILRCVPISNHLYFYWYRQILGQKVEFLVSFYNNEISEKSEIFDDQFSVERPDGSNFTLKIRSTKLEDSAMYFCASSIQGNTEAFFGQGTRLTVV.

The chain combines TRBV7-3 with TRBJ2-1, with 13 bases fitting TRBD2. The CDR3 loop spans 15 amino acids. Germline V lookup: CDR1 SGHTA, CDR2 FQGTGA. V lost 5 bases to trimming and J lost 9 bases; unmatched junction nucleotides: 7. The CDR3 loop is CASSPRTSGGGEQFF. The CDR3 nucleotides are TGTGCCAGCAGCCCCAGGACTAGCGGGGGTGGTGAGCAGTTCTTC.

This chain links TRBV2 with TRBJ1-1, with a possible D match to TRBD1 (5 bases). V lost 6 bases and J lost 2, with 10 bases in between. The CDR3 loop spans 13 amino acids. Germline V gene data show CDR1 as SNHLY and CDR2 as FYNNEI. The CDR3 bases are TGTGCCAGCAGGACGACAGCTAACACTGAAGCTTTCTTT. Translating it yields CASRTTANTEAFF.

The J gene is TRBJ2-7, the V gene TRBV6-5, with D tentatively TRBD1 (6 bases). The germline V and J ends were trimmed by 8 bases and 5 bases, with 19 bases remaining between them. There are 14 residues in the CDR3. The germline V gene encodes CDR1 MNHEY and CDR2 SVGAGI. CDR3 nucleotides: TGTGCCAGCCCAGGGGCACAGGGCAGTCACGAGCAGTACTTC. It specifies CASPGAQGSHEQYF.

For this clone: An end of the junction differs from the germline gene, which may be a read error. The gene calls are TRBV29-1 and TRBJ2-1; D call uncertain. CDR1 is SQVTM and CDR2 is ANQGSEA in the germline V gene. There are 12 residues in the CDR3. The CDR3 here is CSVEAVGNEQFF. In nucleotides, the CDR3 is TGCAGCGTAGAAGCTGTGGGCAATGAGCAGTTCTTC.

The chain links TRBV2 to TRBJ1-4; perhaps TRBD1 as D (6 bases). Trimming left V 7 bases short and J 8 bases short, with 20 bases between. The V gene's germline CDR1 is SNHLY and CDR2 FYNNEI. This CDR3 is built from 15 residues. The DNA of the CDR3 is TGTGCCAGCATGTATATGGGGACATCGGTCGAAAAACTGTTTTTT. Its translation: CASMYMGTSVEKLFF.

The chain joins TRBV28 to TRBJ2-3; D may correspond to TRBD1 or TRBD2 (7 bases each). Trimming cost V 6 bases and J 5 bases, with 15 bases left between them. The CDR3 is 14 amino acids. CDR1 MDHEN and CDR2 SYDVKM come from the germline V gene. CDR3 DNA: TGTGCCAGCAGGGGAGGGGGCGTGGGAGATACGCAGTATTTT. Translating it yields CASRGGGVGDTQYF.

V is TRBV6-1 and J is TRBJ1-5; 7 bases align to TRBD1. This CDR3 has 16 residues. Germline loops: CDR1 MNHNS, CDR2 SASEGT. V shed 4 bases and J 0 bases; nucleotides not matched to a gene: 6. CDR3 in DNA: TGTGCCAGCAGTGGTCGGGACAGCAATAGCAATCAGCCCCAGCATTTT. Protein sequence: CASSGRDSNSNQPQHF.

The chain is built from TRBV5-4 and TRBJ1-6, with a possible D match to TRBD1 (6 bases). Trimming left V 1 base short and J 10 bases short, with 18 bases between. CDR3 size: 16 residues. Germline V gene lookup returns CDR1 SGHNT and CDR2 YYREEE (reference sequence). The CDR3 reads CASSLHPLGGRSPLHF. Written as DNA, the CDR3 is TGTGCCAGCAGCTTGCACCCATTGGGGGGCCGGTCACCCCTCCACTTT.

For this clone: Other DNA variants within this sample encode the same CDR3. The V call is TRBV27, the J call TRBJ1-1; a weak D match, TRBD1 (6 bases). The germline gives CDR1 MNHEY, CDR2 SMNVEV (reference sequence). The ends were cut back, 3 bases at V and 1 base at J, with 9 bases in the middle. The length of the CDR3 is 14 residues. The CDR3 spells CASSLSRGNTEAFF. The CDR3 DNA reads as TGTGCCAGCAGTTTGTCCAGGGGGAACACTGAAGCTTTCTTT.

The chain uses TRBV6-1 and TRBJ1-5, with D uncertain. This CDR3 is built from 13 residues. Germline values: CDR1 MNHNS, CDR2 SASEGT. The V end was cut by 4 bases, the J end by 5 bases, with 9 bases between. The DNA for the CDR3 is TGTGCCAGCAGTGCGACTTGGGATCAGCCCCAGCATTTT. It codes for CASSATWDQPQHF.

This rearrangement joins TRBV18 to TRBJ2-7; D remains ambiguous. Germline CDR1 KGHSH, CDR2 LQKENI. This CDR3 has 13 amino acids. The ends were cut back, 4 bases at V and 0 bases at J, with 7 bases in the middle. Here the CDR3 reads CASSQLSSYEQYF. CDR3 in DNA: TGTGCCAGCTCACAGCTCAGCTCCTACGAGCAGTACTTC.

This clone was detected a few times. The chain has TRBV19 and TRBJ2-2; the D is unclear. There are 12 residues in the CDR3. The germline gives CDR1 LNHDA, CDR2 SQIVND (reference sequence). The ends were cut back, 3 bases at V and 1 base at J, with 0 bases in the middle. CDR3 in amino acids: CASSMNTGELFF. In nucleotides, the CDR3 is TGTGCCAGTAGTATGAACACCGGGGAGCTGTTTTTT.

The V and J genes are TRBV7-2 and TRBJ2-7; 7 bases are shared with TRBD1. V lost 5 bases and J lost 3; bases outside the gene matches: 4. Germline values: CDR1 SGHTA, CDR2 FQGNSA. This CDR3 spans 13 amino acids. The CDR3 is CASSRDRIYEQYF. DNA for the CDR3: TGTGCCAGCAGCCGGGACAGAATCTACGAGCAGTACTTC.

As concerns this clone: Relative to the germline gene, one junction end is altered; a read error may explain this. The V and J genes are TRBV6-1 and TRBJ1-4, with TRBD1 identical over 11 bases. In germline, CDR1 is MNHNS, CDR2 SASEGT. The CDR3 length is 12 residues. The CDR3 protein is CASREGQGAIVF. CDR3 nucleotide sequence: TGTGCCAGCCGTGAAGGACAGGGGGCTATCGTTTTT.

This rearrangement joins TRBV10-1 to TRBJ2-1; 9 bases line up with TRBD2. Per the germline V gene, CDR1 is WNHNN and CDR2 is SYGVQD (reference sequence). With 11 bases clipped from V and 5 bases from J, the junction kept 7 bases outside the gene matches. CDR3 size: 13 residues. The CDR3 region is CASSGGPNNEQFF. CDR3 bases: TGCGCCTCGAGCGGGGGGCCCAACAATGAGCAGTTCTTC.

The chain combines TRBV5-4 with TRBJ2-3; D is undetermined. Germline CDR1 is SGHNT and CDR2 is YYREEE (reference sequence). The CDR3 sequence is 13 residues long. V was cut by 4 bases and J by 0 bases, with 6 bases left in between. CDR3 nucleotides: TGTGCCAGCAGCCCGACGAGCACAGATACGCAGTATTTT. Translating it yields CASSPTSTDTQYF.

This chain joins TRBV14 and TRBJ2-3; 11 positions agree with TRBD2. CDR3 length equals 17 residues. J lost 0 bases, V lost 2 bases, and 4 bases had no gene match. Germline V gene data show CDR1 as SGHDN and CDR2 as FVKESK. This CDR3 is CASSQLAGGPSTDTQYF. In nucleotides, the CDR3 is TGTGCCAGCAGCCAACTAGCGGGGGGACCTAGCACAGATACGCAGTATTTT. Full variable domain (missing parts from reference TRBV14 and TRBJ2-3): EAGVTQFPSHSVIEKGQTVTLRCDPISGHDNLYWYRRVMGKEIKFLLHFVKESKQDESGMPNNRFLAERTGGTYSTLKVQPAELEDSGVYFCASSQLAGGPSTDTQYFGPGTRLTVL.

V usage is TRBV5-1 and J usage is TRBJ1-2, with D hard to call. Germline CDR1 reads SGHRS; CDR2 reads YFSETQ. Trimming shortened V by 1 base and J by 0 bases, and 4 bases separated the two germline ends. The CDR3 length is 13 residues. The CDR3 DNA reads TGCGCCAGCAGCTTGACAGCTAACTATGGCTACACCTTC. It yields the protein CASSLTANYGYTF.

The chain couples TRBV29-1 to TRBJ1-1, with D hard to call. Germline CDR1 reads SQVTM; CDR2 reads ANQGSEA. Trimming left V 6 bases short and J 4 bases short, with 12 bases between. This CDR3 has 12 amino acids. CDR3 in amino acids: CSVRRGSTEAFF. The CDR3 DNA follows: TGCAGCGTCAGACGGGGTAGCACTGAAGCTTTCTTT.

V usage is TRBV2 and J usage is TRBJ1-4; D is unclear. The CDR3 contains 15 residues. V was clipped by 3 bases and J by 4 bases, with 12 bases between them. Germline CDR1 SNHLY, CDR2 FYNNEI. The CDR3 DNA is TGTGCCAGCAGTGAGGCGGGTCGGAGTAATGAAAAACTGTTTTTT. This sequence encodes CASSEAGRSNEKLFF.

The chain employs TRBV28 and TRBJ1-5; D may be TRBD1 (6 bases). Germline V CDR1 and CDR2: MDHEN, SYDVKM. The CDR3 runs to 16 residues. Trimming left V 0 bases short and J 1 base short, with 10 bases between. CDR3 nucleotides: TGTGCCAGCAGTTTATGGGGGGCCTCCAGCAATCAGCCCCAGCATTTT. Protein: CASSLWGASSNQPQHF.

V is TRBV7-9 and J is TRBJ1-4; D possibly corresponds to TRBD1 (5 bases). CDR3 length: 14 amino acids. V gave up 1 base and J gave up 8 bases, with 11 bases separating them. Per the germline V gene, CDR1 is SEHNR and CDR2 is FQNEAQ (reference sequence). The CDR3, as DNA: TGTGCCAGCAGCTTAGGGGGGTTAGGAGAAAAACTGTTTTTT. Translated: CASSLGGLGEKLFF.

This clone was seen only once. CDR3 sequence: CASTEGQGPYGYTF. CDR3 nucleotide sequence: TGTGCCAGTACCGAAGGGCAGGGACCATATGGCTACACCTTC. The chain links TRBV19 to TRBJ1-2; maybe TRBD1 (5 bases). V was cut by 7 bases and J by 5 bases, with 17 bases left in between. Germline loops: CDR1 LNHDA, CDR2 SQIVND (reference sequence). CDR3 length: 14 amino acids.

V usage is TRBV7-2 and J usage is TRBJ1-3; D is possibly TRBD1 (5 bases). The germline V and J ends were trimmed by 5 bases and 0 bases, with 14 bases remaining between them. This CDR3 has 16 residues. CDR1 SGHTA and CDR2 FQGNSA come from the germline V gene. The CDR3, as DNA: TGTGCCAGCAGCCAAACCGGGACTTACTCTGGAAACACCATATATTTT. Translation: CASSQTGTYSGNTIYF.

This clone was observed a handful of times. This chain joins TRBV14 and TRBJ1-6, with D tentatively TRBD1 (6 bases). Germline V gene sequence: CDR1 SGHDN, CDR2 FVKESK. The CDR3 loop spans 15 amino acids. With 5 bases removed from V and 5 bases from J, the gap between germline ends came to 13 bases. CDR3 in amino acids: CASSGQGLHNSPLHF. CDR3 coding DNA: TGTGCCAGCAGCGGGCAGGGGCTTCATAATTCACCCCTCCACTTT.

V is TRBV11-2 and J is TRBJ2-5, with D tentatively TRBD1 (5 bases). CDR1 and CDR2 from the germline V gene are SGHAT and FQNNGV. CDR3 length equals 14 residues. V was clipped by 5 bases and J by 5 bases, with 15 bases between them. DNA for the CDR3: TGTGCCAGCAGCCCGACGACAGTGGGGGAGACCCAGTACTTC. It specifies CASSPTTVGETQYF.

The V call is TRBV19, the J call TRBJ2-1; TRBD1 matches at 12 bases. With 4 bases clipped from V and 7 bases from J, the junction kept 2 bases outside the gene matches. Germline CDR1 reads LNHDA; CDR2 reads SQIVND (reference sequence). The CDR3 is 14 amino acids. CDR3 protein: CASSRDRGLNEQFF. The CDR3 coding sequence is TGTGCCAGTAGTAGGGACAGGGGGCTGAATGAGCAGTTCTTC.

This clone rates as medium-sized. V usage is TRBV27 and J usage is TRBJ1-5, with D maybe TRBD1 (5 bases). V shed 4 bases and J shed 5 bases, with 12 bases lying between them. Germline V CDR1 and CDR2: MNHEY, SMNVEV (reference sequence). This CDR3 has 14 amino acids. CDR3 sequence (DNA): TGTGCCAGCAGTTGGAGAGGAGGGGATCAGCCCCAGCATTTT. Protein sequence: CASSWRGGDQPQHF.